The next 17 T cell receptor beta chains were all read from a single sample in a study of blood T cell repertoires in COVID-19. Generated by immunoSEQ multiplex PCR, the TCRdb table keeps only in-frame clones and is missing some. Counted here are under 85,000 clones, 65% to 85% occurring once; the ten biggest clones make up just under 6%. The sequencing sample was made of peripheral blood. These receptors originate from a man between 60 and 70 years old with active or convalescent COVID-19.

J is TRBJ1-6 and V is TRBV5-4, with D possibly matching TRBD1 (6 bases). The CDR3 is 17 residues long. The ends were cut back, 0 bases at V and 10 bases at J, with 20 bases in the middle. CDR1 SGHNT and CDR2 YYREEE come from the germline V gene (reference sequence). Here the CDR3 DNA reads TGTGCCAGCAGCTTGGGTGGGGGGGCGCAATTGGTCTCACCCCTCCACTTT. Amino acid sequence: CASSLGGGAQLVSPLHF.

This chain connects TRBV14 to TRBJ2-6; the D is unclear. The CDR3 totals 15 residues. From germline, CDR1 is SGHDN and CDR2 FVKESK. Trimming stripped 4 bases from V and 2 bases from J, with 9 bases between. CDR3 region: CASSPSGPGANVLTF. CDR3 in DNA: TGTGCCAGCAGCCCCTCAGGCCCTGGGGCCAACGTCCTGACTTTC.

The J gene is TRBJ2-7, the V gene TRBV5-1; 7 bases map to TRBD1. The V and J ends lost 4 bases and 4 bases, in that order; junction bases with no gene match: 11. The CDR3 length is 15 residues. Germline CDR1 reads SGHRS; CDR2 reads YFSETQ. The CDR3 spells CASSTLGTALYEQYF. In nucleotides, the CDR3 is TGCGCCAGCAGCACCCTCGGGACAGCCCTTTACGAGCAGTACTTC. The variable domain in full, completed from reference TRBV5-1 and TRBJ2-7, reads KAGVTQTPRYLIKTRGQQVTLSCSPISGHRSVSWYQQTPGQGLQFLFEYFSETQRNKGNFPGRFSGRQFSNSRSEMNVSTLELGDSALYLCASSTLGTALYEQYFGPGTRLTVT.

The chain recombines TRBV27 with TRBJ2-7, with TRBD2 identical over 8 bases. Germline V gene lookup returns CDR1 MNHEY and CDR2 SMNVEV (reference sequence). The CDR3 is 16 amino acids. V was clipped by 10 bases and J by 3 bases; unmatched bases: 17. CDR3 in DNA: TGTGCCATCTCTGCTCAATCTAGCGGGCGAATCTACGAGCAGTACTTC. The encoded protein is CAISAQSSGRIYEQYF.

The chain combines TRBV5-1 with TRBJ2-7; TRBD1 might be the D (6 bases). The germline V gene has CDR1 SGHRS and CDR2 YFSETQ. The CDR3 consists of 14 residues. With 4 bases removed from V and 5 bases from J, the gap between germline ends came to 16 bases. In nucleotides, the CDR3 is TGCGCCAGCAGCCCTCAGGGGAAGAGGAACGAGCAGTACTTC. As protein: CASSPQGKRNEQYF.

This chain uses TRBV9 with TRBJ1-3; possibly TRBD1 for D (6 bases). CDR3 size: 16 residues. Trimming took 3 bases from V and 1 from J, leaving 14 bases between them. The germline CDR1 and CDR2 sequences are SGDLS and YYNGEE. For the CDR3, the DNA is TGTGCCAGCAGCGCAACAGGGATGAGGTCTGGAAACACCATATATTTT. It codes for CASSATGMRSGNTIYF.

The chain recombines TRBV6-4 with TRBJ2-1; 11 bases are a match to TRBD2. The CDR3 sequence is 14 residues long. In germline, CDR1 is MRHNA, CDR2 SNTAGT. The junction had 7 bases not matched to a gene; V was cut back by 7 bases and J by 8 bases. The CDR3 is CASKTSGAGDEQFF. The DNA of the CDR3 is TGTGCCAGCAAGACTAGCGGGGCGGGGGATGAGCAGTTCTTC.

This chain links TRBV19 with TRBJ1-2; 7 bases line up with TRBD1. The ends lost 5 bases at V and 4 bases at J; junction bases unmatched: 13. This CDR3 spans 16 amino acids. CDR1 and CDR2 from the germline V gene are LNHDA and SQIVND (reference sequence). The CDR3 loop reads CASSPPLGTVFYGYTF. The DNA of the CDR3 is TGTGCCAGTAGTCCGCCCCTAGGGACAGTCTTCTATGGCTACACCTTC.

This sequence joins TRBV24-1 and TRBJ2-3; D might be TRBD2 (5 bases). Germline V gene sequence: CDR1 KGHDR, CDR2 SFDVKD. The CDR3 runs 17 residues. Trimming stripped 4 bases from V and 0 bases from J, with 16 bases between. The CDR3 protein is CATSDPGAGLSTDTQYF. In DNA, the CDR3 is TGTGCCACCAGTGACCCTGGCGCGGGCTTGAGCACAGATACGCAGTATTTT.

The rearrangement links TRBV6-6 to TRBJ2-7; D not certain. The length of the CDR3 is 17 residues. V lost 6 bases, J lost 5 bases, and 26 bases lay in between. Germline CDR1 is MNHNY and CDR2 is SVGAGI (reference sequence). Written as DNA, the CDR3 is TGTGCCAGCAGCCGACGGATACACTGGGCTTCGTCGGACGAGCAGTACTTC. It yields the protein CASSRRIHWASSDEQYF.

The rearrangement uses TRBV29-1 and TRBJ1-5, with D unclear. V lost 5 bases and J 3 bases, leaving 11 bases between the germline ends. In germline, CDR1 is SQVTM, CDR2 ANQGSEA. The CDR3 loop spans 13 amino acids. The CDR3 DNA is TGCAGCGTTATTGACCAGGCCAATCAGCCCCAGCATTTT. It codes for CSVIDQANQPQHF.

This chain connects TRBV9 to TRBJ2-1, with D possibly matching TRBD2 (7 bases). Germline CDR1 is SGDLS and CDR2 is YYNGEE. The CDR3 extends over 13 amino acids. Trimming shortened V by 0 bases and J by 9 bases, and 10 bases separated the two germline ends. CDR3 DNA: TGTGCCAGCAGCGTAGAGGGGGGGAGTGAGCAGTTCTTC. This encodes CASSVEGGSEQFF. The full variable domain, rest sourced from reference TRBV9 and TRBJ2-1, is DSGVTQTPKHLITATGQRVTLRCSPRSGDLSVYWYQQSLDQGLQFLIQYYNGEERAKGNILERFSAQQFPDLHSELNLSSLELGDSALYFCASSVEGGSEQFFGPGTRLTVL.

CDR3 in DNA: TGTGCCAGCAGCTTCCCCGGACAGTATGGCTACACCTTC. Amino acids: CASSFPGQYGYTF. The chain recombines TRBV7-2 with TRBJ1-2, with D tentatively TRBD1 (6 bases). The length of the CDR3 is 13 residues. From germline, CDR1 is SGHTA and CDR2 FQGNSA. Trimming cost V 3 bases and J 5 bases, with 10 bases left between them.

The CDR3 DNA sequence: TGTGCCAGCAGCTTAGCCGGGACAGGTGCCCTGGGGTTGTTTTTT. Translating it yields CASSLAGTGALGLFF. The chain couples TRBV7-2 to TRBJ1-4; 8 nucleotides line up with TRBD1. The CDR3 is 15 residues long. The germline CDR1 and CDR2 sequences are SGHTA and FQGNSA. Trimming cost V 0 bases and J 15 bases; bases outside gene matches: 12.

The chain has TRBV11-1 and TRBJ2-3; tentatively, D is TRBD1 (8 bases). The V and J ends lost 3 bases and 3 bases respectively, with 13 bases between them. Germline CDR1 reads SGHAT; CDR2 reads FQDESV (reference sequence). This CDR3 spans 15 amino acids. The CDR3, as DNA: TGTGCCAGCAGCTTGGCGGGGGACAGGACAGATACGCAGTATTTT. It is translated as CASSLAGDRTDTQYF.

The chain is built from TRBV6-5 and TRBJ1-6; D is perhaps TRBD1 (5 bases). Germline CDR1 is MNHEY and CDR2 is SVGAGI. This CDR3 spans 14 amino acids. Trimming removed 6 bases from V and 5 bases from J, with 11 bases in between. CDR3: CASSRQYNNSPLHF. The CDR3 DNA follows: TGTGCCAGCAGCCGACAGTATAATAATTCACCCCTCCACTTT.

The chain combines TRBV7-2 with TRBJ2-2; 9 nucleotides align to TRBD1. The ends lost 5 bases at V and 5 bases at J; junction bases unmatched: 6. This CDR3 comprises 15 residues. The germline gives CDR1 SGHTA, CDR2 FQGNSA. CDR3 DNA sequence: TGTGCCAGCAGCCCCCGACAGGGGGTTACCGGGGAGCTGTTTTTT. Its translation is CASSPRQGVTGELFF.